Here is one T cell receptor beta chain with its context. The repertoire was sequenced with immunoSEQ multiplex PCR; TCRdb's copy has only in-frame clones and lacks some. The sample has about 340,000 clones; 85% to 95% are singletons. The data belong to a study of brain T cells in children with intractable seizures. The CDR3 extends over 16 amino acids. The ends were cut back, 6 bases at V and 2 bases at J, with 18 bases in the middle. In germline, CDR1 is LGHNT, CDR2 FRNRAP. The time point is: blood from clinic visit 5 months post-surgery; TSC patient then seizure free. This TCR came from a boy in the first two years of life with tuberous sclerosis and intractable seizures. The starting material was peripheral blood, obtained roughly 5 months after surgery. This chain joins TRBV12-5 and TRBJ2-3; perhaps TRBD1 as D (6 bases). The CDR3: CASGPGSGALTDTQYF. The CDR3 DNA follows: TGTGCTAGTGGCCCCGGATCAGGGGCCCTCACAGATACGCAGTATTTT.